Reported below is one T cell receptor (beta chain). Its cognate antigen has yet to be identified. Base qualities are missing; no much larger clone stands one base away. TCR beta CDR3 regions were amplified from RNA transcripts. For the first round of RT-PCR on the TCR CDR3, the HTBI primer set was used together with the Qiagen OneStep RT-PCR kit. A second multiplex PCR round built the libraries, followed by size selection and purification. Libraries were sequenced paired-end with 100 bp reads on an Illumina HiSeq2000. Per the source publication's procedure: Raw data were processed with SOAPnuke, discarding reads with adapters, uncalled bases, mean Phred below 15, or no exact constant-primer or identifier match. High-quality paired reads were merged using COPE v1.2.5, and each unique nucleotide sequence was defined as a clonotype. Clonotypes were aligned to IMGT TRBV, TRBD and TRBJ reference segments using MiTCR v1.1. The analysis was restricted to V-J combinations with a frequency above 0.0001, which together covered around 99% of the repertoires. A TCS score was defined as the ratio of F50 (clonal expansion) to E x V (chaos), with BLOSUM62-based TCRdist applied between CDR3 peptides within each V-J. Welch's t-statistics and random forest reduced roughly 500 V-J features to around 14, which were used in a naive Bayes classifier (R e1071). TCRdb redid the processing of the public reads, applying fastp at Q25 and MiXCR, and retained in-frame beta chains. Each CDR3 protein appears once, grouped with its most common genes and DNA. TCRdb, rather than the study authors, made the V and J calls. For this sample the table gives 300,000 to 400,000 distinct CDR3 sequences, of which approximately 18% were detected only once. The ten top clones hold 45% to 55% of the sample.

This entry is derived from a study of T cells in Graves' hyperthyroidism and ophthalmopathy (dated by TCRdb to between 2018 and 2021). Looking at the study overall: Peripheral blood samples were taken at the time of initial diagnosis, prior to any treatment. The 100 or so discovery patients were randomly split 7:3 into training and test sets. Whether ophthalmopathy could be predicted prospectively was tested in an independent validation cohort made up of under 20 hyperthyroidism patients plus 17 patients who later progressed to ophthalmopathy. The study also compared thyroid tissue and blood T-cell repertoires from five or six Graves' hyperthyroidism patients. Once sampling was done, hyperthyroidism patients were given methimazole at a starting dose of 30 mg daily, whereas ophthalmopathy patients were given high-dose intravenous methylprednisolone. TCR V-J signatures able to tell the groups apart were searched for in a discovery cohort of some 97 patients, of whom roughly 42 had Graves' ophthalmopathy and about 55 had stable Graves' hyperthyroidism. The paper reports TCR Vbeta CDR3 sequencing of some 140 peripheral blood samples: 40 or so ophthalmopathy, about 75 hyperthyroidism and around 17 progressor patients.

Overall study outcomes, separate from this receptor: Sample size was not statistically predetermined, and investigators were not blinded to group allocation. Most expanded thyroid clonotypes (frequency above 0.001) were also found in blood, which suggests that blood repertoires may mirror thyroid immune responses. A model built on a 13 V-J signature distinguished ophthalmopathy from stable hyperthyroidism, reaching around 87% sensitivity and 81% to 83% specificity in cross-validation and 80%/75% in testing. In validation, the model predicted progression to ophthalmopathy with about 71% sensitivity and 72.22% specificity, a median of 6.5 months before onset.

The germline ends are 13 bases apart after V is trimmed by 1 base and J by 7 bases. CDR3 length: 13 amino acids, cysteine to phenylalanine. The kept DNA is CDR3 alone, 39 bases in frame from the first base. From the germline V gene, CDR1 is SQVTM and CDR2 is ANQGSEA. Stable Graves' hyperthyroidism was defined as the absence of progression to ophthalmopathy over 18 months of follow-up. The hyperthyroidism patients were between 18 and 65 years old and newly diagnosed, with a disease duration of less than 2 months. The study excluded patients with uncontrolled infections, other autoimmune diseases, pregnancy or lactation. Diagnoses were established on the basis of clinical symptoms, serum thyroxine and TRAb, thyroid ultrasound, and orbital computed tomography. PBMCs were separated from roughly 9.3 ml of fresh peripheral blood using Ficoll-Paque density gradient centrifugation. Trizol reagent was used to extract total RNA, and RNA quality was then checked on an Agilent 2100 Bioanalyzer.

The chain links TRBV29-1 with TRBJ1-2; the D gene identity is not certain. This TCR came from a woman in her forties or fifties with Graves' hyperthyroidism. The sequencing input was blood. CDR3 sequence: CSVEGPRTGGYTF. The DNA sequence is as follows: TGCAGCGTTGAAGGCCCCAGAACGGGTGGCTACACCTTC. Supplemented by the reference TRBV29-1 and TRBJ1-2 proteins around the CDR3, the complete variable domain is SAVISQKPSRDICQRGTSLTIQCQVDSQVTMMFWYRQQPGQSLTLIATANQGSEATYESGFVIDKFPISRPNLTFSTLTVSNMSPEDSSIYLCSVEGPRTGGYTFGSGTRLTVV.